The rows below give T cell receptor beta chains drawn from one sample of a study of blood T cell repertoires in COVID-19. The repertoire was sequenced with immunoSEQ multiplex PCR; TCRdb's copy has only in-frame clones and lacks some. Counted here are over 85,000 clones, roughly 91% occurring once; the ten biggest clones make up less than 4%. The sequenced sample was peripheral blood. These receptors all stem from a woman between 45 and 60 years old with acute or convalescent COVID-19. The CDR3 runs from the conserved cysteine through the conserved F or W. A D gene is named only where the DNA matches it firmly. Size is omitted from some rows. Given values are once, few, many or a class for expanded clones.

>-|-|TRBV4-2|TRBJ1-5
CASSQGEGTDYSNQPQHF
>-|TRBD2|TRBV5-1|TRBJ2-2
CASSTLAGANTGELFF
>-|TRBD1|TRBV6-5|TRBJ2-2
CASTRDRVYGELFF
>-|-|TRBV4-2|TRBJ1-3
CASSQVTRGSGNTIYF
>-|-|TRBV6-5|TRBJ1-2
CASRAGPDSYGYTF
>-|TRBD2|TRBV9|TRBJ2-1
CASSVTLAGGQTSFYNEQFF
>-|TRBD1|TRBV27|TRBJ1-2
CASSFLGQLDGYTF
>-|TRBD1|TRBV10-3|TRBJ1-1
CAITGQGAEEAFF
>-|TRBD2|TRBV30|TRBJ2-1
CAWSTGTSGGNEQFF
>-|TRBD1|TRBV18|TRBJ2-7
CASSPQGQGGYEQYF
>-|TRBD1|TRBV3-1/TRBV3-2|TRBJ1-2
CASSSRTGGYGYTF
>once|-|TRBV7-2|TRBJ2-3
CASSRDSNSRTDTQYF
>once|TRBD2|TRBV20-1|TRBJ2-7
CSALAAYEQYF
>once|-|TRBV7-2|TRBJ2-5
CASSLGPDRQETQYF
>once|-|TRBV3-1/TRBV3-2|TRBJ1-1
CASSQASGEPEAFF
>-|-|TRBV3-1/TRBV3-2|TRBJ2-2
CASSSYTGELFF
>-|TRBD2|TRBV9|TRBJ2-7
CASSVGTSYEQYF
>-|TRBD1|TRBV7-2|TRBJ1-2
CASSLDTGGGYTF
>-|-|TRBV12-3/TRBV12-4|TRBJ2-2
CASSLVLTGELFF
>many|TRBD1|TRBV5-1|TRBJ1-5
CASSLPGGTGGNQPQHF
>-|-|TRBV14|TRBJ2-7
CASSARAYEQYF
>-|-|TRBV2|TRBJ1-6
CASRRTEVRPLHF
>-|TRBD2|TRBV5-1|TRBJ2-1
CASSLASSSGRSNEQFF
>-|-|TRBV11-2|TRBJ2-1
CASSLDRAGNEQFF
>-|TRBD2|TRBV3-1/TRBV3-2|TRBJ2-5
CASRLAGGRGETQYF
>-|TRBD2|TRBV29-1|TRBJ2-1
CSVPGRAVYNEQFF
>-|-|TRBV5-1|TRBJ2-7
CASSPAVGGALGSYEQYF
>-|TRBD2|TRBV2|TRBJ2-3
CASSGTSRGTQYF
>once|TRBD2|TRBV3-1/TRBV3-2|TRBJ2-2
CASSRPVSGTGTGELFF
>few|TRBD1|TRBV29-1|TRBJ2-4
CSATGAPKNIQYF
>-|TRBD2|TRBV2|TRBJ2-2
CASSEGGTSGRIGELFF
>once|-|TRBV24-1|TRBJ2-3
CATSTTDTQYF
>-|TRBD1|TRBV5-1|TRBJ1-2
CASSHGQANGYTF
>-|-|TRBV10-3|TRBJ2-6
CAISEAAASSGANVLTF
>-|TRBD2|TRBV27|TRBJ2-1
CASSLREATYNEQFF